These 19 T cell receptor beta chains came from one sample sequenced in a study of cytomegalovirus exposure and HLA in healthy donors. This PCR relied on a set of 60 Vbeta primers and 13 Jbeta primers. The table came from immunoSEQ multiplex PCR; TCRdb's copy has only in-frame clones and leaves some out. The clone table shows approximately 61,000 clones, with the ten largest holding approximately 2.1%. Sequencing used PBMCs. The receptor set was obtained from a woman under 30 in good health and CMV-seronegative.

CDR3 sequence: CASRRHLTGSTEAFF. CDR3 sequence (DNA): TGTGCCAGCAGAAGACATCTCACAGGGAGCACTGAAGCTTTCTTT. The chain couples TRBV6-5 to TRBJ1-1, with D possibly TRBD1 on 6 matching bases. Germline CDR1 reads MNHEY; CDR2 reads SVGAGI. Trimming took 6 bases from V and 4 from J, leaving 18 bases between them. CDR3 size: 15 residues.

This sequence joins TRBV5-1 and TRBJ2-2, with TRBD1 identical over 9 bases. The length of the CDR3 is 16 residues. Per the germline V gene, CDR1 is SGHRS and CDR2 is YFSETQ. V shed 4 bases and J 1 base; nucleotides not matched to a gene: 5. This chain's CDR3 is CASSPPGQGNTGELFF. The CDR3 nucleotides read TGCGCCAGCAGCCCCCCGGGACAGGGGAACACCGGGGAGCTGTTTTTT.

The CDR3 protein is CASSTYRGGDTEAFF. CDR3 in DNA: TGTGCCAGCAGTACCTACAGGGGGGGTGACACTGAAGCTTTCTTT. The J gene is TRBJ1-1, the V gene TRBV27; 8 nucleotides agree with TRBD1. V shed 5 bases and J 3 bases; nucleotides not matched to a gene: 8. CDR1 is MNHEY, CDR2 SMNVEV, per germline (reference sequence). The CDR3 is 15 residues long.

The chain is built from TRBV28 and TRBJ2-7; 10 bases align to TRBD2. With V trimmed by 4 bases and J by 4 bases, 7 bases remained unmatched. Germline CDR1 is MDHEN and CDR2 is SYDVKM. The CDR3 is 15 amino acids. CDR3 sequence: CASSSAGGPVYEQYF. The DNA for the CDR3 is TGTGCCAGCAGTTCAGCGGGAGGGCCGGTATACGAGCAGTACTTC.

The chain is built from TRBV6-1 and TRBJ2-7; 8 bases fit TRBD1. J gave up 7 bases and V 2 bases, and 7 bases lay outside the gene matches. Germline V lookup: CDR1 MNHNS, CDR2 SASEGT. This CDR3 has 14 residues. The CDR3 bases are TGTGCCAGCAGTGAAACCCGGACAGGGTGGGAGCAGTACTTC. It is translated as CASSETRTGWEQYF.

The V call is TRBV4-1, the J call TRBJ1-1; TRBD1 might be the D (5 bases). V lost 1 base, J lost 11 bases, and 14 bases lay in between. CDR3 length: 13 amino acids. Germline CDR1 reads MGHRA; CDR2 reads YSYEKL. The CDR3 DNA follows: TGCGCCAGCAGCCAAGTCGCGGGGCTAGAGGCTTTCTTT. This codes for CASSQVAGLEAFF.

This sequence joins TRBV5-1 and TRBJ2-3; 14 bases line up with TRBD2. The V gene's germline CDR1 is SGHRS and CDR2 YFSETQ. The CDR3 consists of 17 residues. Trimming at V came to 4 bases and at J to 0 bases, leaving 4 bases not matched to a gene. CDR3 bases: TGCGCCAGCAGCGGACTAGCGGGAGGTCCTAGCACAGATACGCAGTATTTT. It specifies CASSGLAGGPSTDTQYF.

The rearrangement links TRBV5-1 to TRBJ2-5; 16 nucleotides match TRBD2. CDR1 and CDR2 from the germline V gene are SGHRS and YFSETQ. There are 18 residues in the CDR3. The J segment lost 3 bases and the V segment lost 3 bases, leaving 8 bases of the junction unmatched. CDR3 DNA: TGCGCCAGCAGCTGGGGACTAGCGGGGGGGTGGAAGGAAGAGACCCAGTACTTC. Amino acids: CASSWGLAGGWKEETQYF.

J is TRBJ1-4 and V is TRBV2; perhaps TRBD1 as D (5 bases). Trimming removed 7 bases at V and 4 bases at J, with 7 bases between. CDR3 length equals 12 residues. Germline V CDR1 and CDR2: SNHLY, FYNNEI. The CDR3 DNA is TGTGCCAGCACACAGGTTAATGAAAAACTGTTTTTT. Its protein is CASTQVNEKLFF.

V and J are TRBV6-1 and TRBJ2-7, with 8 positions matching TRBD1. The J segment lost 2 bases and the V segment lost 5 bases, leaving 8 bases of the junction unmatched. Germline CDR1 and CDR2: MNHNS and SASEGT. There are 15 residues in the CDR3. The CDR3 region is CASSSGGASAYEQYF. The CDR3 nucleotides are TGTGCCAGCAGTTCAGGGGGCGCGAGCGCCTACGAGCAGTACTTC.

The chain joins TRBV18 to TRBJ1-2; D gene uncertain. Germline V gives CDR1 KGHSH, CDR2 LQKENI. V was pared by 3 bases and J by 2 bases, with 7 bases between. The CDR3 runs 13 residues. DNA of the CDR3: TGTGCCAGCTCACCTACTTTCAACTATGGCTACACCTTC. Protein product: CASSPTFNYGYTF. Based on the CDR3 plus reference TRBV18 and TRBJ1-2, the full variable domain is NAGVMQNPRHLVRRRGQEARLRCSPMKGHSHVYWYRQLPEEGLKFMVYLQKENIIDESGMPKERFSAEFPKEGPSILRIQQVVRGDSAAYFCASSPTFNYGYTFGSGTRLTVV.

This sequence joins TRBV9 and TRBJ1-4, with D maybe TRBD1 (5 bases). Germline CDR1 and CDR2: SGDLS and YYNGEE. The length of the CDR3 is 15 residues. Trimming took 6 bases from V and 2 from J, leaving 14 bases between them. As DNA, the CDR3 is TGTGCCAGCACCCGCGGGGGGTTCACTAATGAAAAACTGTTTTTT. Protein product: CASTRGGFTNEKLFF.

This chain uses TRBV2 with TRBJ2-7; tentatively, D is TRBD1 (6 bases). Germline V gene sequence: CDR1 SNHLY, CDR2 FYNNEI. CDR3 size: 16 residues. Trimming removed 6 bases at V and 0 bases at J, with 18 bases between. CDR3 sequence (DNA): TGTGCCAGCAGCCGGAGATCCGGGACAAACTCCTACGAGCAGTACTTC. Protein sequence: CASSRRSGTNSYEQYF.

The chain links TRBV9 to TRBJ1-1; D ambiguous. Between the trimmed V and J ends, which lost 5 bases and 1 base, there was a span of 12 bases. The V gene's germline CDR1 is SGDLS and CDR2 YYNGEE. The CDR3 is 14 residues long. The CDR3 bases are TGTGCCAGCAGTCGGGGTCAGCCGAACACTGAAGCTTTCTTT. As protein: CASSRGQPNTEAFF.

The chain carries TRBV2 and TRBJ1-5; a weak D match, TRBD1 (6 bases). The V and J ends lost 6 bases and 7 bases respectively, with 16 bases between them. The CDR3 totals 14 residues. Germline V gene sequence: CDR1 SNHLY, CDR2 FYNNEI. As DNA, the CDR3 is TGTGCCAGCAGACTCTCAGGGGTTGGACAGCCCCAGCATTTT. This gives the protein CASRLSGVGQPQHF.

The chain links TRBV25-1 to TRBJ1-2; D is ambiguous. The V gene lost 1 base and the J gene lost 4 bases, with 7 bases spanning the gap. This CDR3 contains 13 residues. Germline values: CDR1 MGHDK, CDR2 SYGVNS. The CDR3 DNA is TGTGCCAGCAGTGAATCGGGTATCTATGGCTACACCTTC. It is translated as CASSESGIYGYTF.

DNA of the CDR3: TGTGCCACCAGAGGCAGGGGCGGGAGTACCAATGAGCAGTTCTTC. Protein sequence: CATRGRGGSTNEQFF. The V gene is TRBV15, the J gene TRBJ2-1, with TRBD2 as a possible D gene (7 bases). Trimming took off 6 bases at V and 6 bases at J, with 18 bases between the two ends. The CDR3 is 15 amino acids. The V gene's germline CDR1 is LNHNV and CDR2 YYDKDF (reference sequence).

The V call is TRBV6-6, the J call TRBJ1-2; D remains ambiguous. Trimming took off 8 bases at V and 4 bases at J, with 11 bases between the two ends. The CDR3 runs 12 residues. Per germline, CDR1 MNHNY and CDR2 SVGAGI (reference sequence). The CDR3 nucleotides are TGTGCCAGCGACCTGTCGGGCTATGGCTACACCTTC. The encoded protein is CASDLSGYGYTF.

The V and J genes are TRBV6-5 and TRBJ2-7; D may be TRBD2 (6 bases). Germline V gene sequence: CDR1 MNHEY, CDR2 SVGAGI. The CDR3 consists of 16 residues. Between the trimmed V and J ends, which lost 0 bases and 3 bases, there was a span of 15 bases. The CDR3: CASSYSTGETLYEQYF. CDR3 DNA sequence: TGTGCCAGCAGTTACTCGACGGGGGAAACCCTCTACGAGCAGTACTTC.